The rows below give T cell receptor beta chains drawn from one sample of a study of human T cells and chemical hapten exposure. One entry per CDR3 protein, called by TCRdb with MiXCR from the RACE reads. The data hold some 120,000 distinct CDR3 sequences, with 9.5% to 13% observed a single time. Sequences were derived from whole blood, sampled in connection with sensitization to the hapten diphenylcyclopropenone (DPC). All receptors come from a woman in her forties or fifties with alopecia areata. Some clones in this sample may be carry-over from other donors' samples. CDR3s include the opening cysteine and the closing phenylalanine or tryptophan. A D gene is named only where the DNA matches it firmly. Clone size is shown for a subset of rows, as once, few, many or a class of expanded clone.

clone size,J gene,D gene,V gene,CDR3 DNA,CDR3 protein
-,TRBJ2-7,TRBD2,TRBV6-5,TGTGCCAGCAGTTACGATCCGGGCGGGAGTACCTACGAGCAGTACTTC,CASSYDPGGSTYEQYF
few,TRBJ2-1,-,TRBV27,TGTGCCAGCCAACCGGCTGAGACAGGCAGGCCGTTCTTC,CASQPAETGRPFF
-,TRBJ2-2,-,TRBV11-3,TGTGCCAGCAGCCCGGGAAGGGGAAAGGACACCGGGGAGCTGTTTTTT,CASSPGRGKDTGELFF
many,TRBJ2-5,-,TRBV18,TGTGCCAGCTCACCAACCGGGGCCCAAGAGACCCAGTACTTC,CASSPTGAQETQYF
few,TRBJ1-6,-,TRBV28,TGTGCCAGCAGTTTACCGCCGGCCGGCTCCCCCCCCCTCCACTTT,CASSLPPAGSPPLHF
-,TRBJ2-7,-,TRBV28,TGTGCCAGCAGCGAGGGGTCCTACGAGCAGTACTTC,CASSEGSYEQYF
-,TRBJ1-5,TRBD1,TRBV4-2,TGTGCCAGCAGCCAAGATAAGGGACAGCGGCGTCCCCAGCATTTT,CASSQDKGQRRPQHF
-,TRBJ1-1,-,TRBV7-9,TGTGCCAGCAGCTTAGAACTCCCAGGCTGGAACACTGAAGCTTTCTTT,CASSLELPGWNTEAFF
few,TRBJ1-3,TRBD1,TRBV2,TGTGCCAGCAGTGAAACAGGGGCAGGCGGAAACACCATATATTTT,CASSETGAGGNTIYF
many,TRBJ2-5,-,TRBV5-1,TGCGCCAGCAGCTTGGGGTCCTCGGGTGTCCAAGAGACCCAGTACTTC,CASSLGSSGVQETQYF
few,TRBJ2-7,-,TRBV28,TGTGCCAGCAGTCCTTCAATCAGCCAAGTCTCAAGGGTCTCCTACGAGCAGTACTTC,CASSPSISQVSRVSYEQYF
many,TRBJ1-5,TRBD1,TRBV2,TGTGCCAGCAGTGAAGACAGGGGGTATCAGCCCCAGCATTTT,CASSEDRGYQPQHF
few,TRBJ2-2,TRBD2,TRBV27,TGTGCCAGCAGTTTATCGGGACTAGCGGGAGCGGGCGGGGAGCTGTTTTTT,CASSLSGLAGAGGELFF
-,TRBJ1-2,-,TRBV4-1,TGCGCCAGCAGCCAAGATCCAGGCGGGGGCTACACCTTC,CASSQDPGGGYTF
few,TRBJ1-1,-,TRBV12-3/TRBV12-4,TGTGCCAGCAGCCCCGGCGTAGTAATGAACACTGAAGCTTTCTTT,CASSPGVVMNTEAFF